This T cell receptor (beta chain) was captured in a study of blood T cells in healthy people across ages (dated by TCRdb to 2015 to 2017). About the investigation overall: Template switching captured roughly one uniquely barcoded TCR beta cDNA molecule per two T cells in model experiments. Using deep sequencing normalized with unique cDNA molecular identifiers, the study measured how TCR beta repertoire diversity changes with age. The study analyzed two additional independent replicas of 1 million unique cDNA reads from the same blood draw for two donors, one aged 18 to 30 and one aged 80 or older. Donors of different ages were randomly distributed across sequencing lanes to avoid experimental bias. Four age groups were formed from the donors: young (average 16 years), middle-aged (around 37), aged (roughly 56) and long-lived (less than 85).

Donors were under 40 systemically healthy Caucasian individuals from Russia aged about 6 to 100 years. Around 9.8 milliliters of peripheral blood were collected from each donor into EDTA-treated Vacutainer tubes. Ficoll-Paque density-gradient centrifugation was used to isolate PBMCs, with at least 6.5 million obtained per sample. Trizol reagent was used to extract total RNA from the PBMCs, yielding at least 5.5 micrograms per sample. Naive CD45RAhigh/CD27high T cell percentages were measured by flow cytometry on a PBMC aliquot from every donor. General study outcomes and caveats: There was a strong correlation between observed TCR beta diversity and the percentage of naive T cells measured by flow cytometry. Compared with the aged group, more naive CD4+ T cells, fewer expanded clones and increased TCR diversity were shown by the long-lived group, suggesting age selection. Total diversity estimates from one million sequenced T cells were considered lower bounds and underestimates. Donor CMV infection status was unknown, potentially confounding age-related changes in expanded clonotypes. Since profiling was done on bulk unsorted PBMCs, naive and antigen-experienced compartments could not be conclusively compared. Observed TCR beta diversity per million T cells fell roughly linearly with age, and a significant reduction was already apparent by age approximately 40.

For this clonotype: Its antigen is still unknown. No much larger clonotype is one base removed from it; base qualities were not supplied.

The method was 5' RACE. Sequenced on an Illumina HiSeq 2500. A second roughly 7 to 11 cycle PCR used a sample-barcoded 5' primer and a J-beta primer mix. A unique molecular identifier was introduced onto each TCR beta cDNA molecule by a template-switch 5' adaptor carrying 12 random nucleotides. At least 2.5 million CDR3-containing paired-end reads were obtained from each sample. First-strand cDNA synthesis was performed from all RNA using the Mint cDNA synthesis kit, with priming by a TRBC-specific oligonucleotide. All cDNA was treated with uracil-DNA glycosylase and then went through a first 18-cycle PCR with the universal primers M1SS and BC2_uni_R. Turning to the authors' computational methods: For normalization, 1 million high-quality reads were randomly selected from each sample, with every read carrying a distinct molecular identifier. Instead of being binned into consensus sequences, reads with shared molecular identifiers were discarded. MiTCR, run with a Q25 quality threshold and the strictest error-elimination algorithm, handled CDR3 identification, clonotype clustering and error correction. A nonparametric unseen species model with Euler transformation was used to estimate lower-bound total TCR beta diversity. TCRdb reprocessing: public reads trimmed at Q25 with fastp, clones called with MiXCR, in-frame beta chains kept. Records with the same CDR3 protein are collapsed into one entry carrying the most frequent genes and DNA. TCRdb, not the authors, supplied the V and J calls. The sample table holds hundreds of thousands of distinct CDR3 sequences, of which around three fifths were seen once. Together, the top ten hold over 30% of the sample.

The specimen was blood. The receptor comes from a man in his fifties or sixties in good health.

CDR3 protein: CSVLTPGQINYGYTF. The DNA is TGCAGCGTTTTAACCCCGGGACAGATTAACTATGGCTACACCTTC. The chain is assembled from TRBV29-1 and TRBJ1-2, with TRBD1 matching 7 junction bases. CDR1 and CDR2 are read off the germline V gene as SQVTM and ANQGSEA. The junction shows trimming of 5 bases on V and 1 base on J, and the gene matches do not reach 10 bases of it. Reading from cysteine to phenylalanine, the CDR3 counts 15 amino acids. This entry keeps only the CDR3 DNA: 45 bases, framed from base 1. Where the CDR3 stops, the reference TRBV29-1 and TRBJ1-2 genes take over; the full variable domain is SAVISQKPSRDICQRGTSLTIQCQVDSQVTMMFWYRQQPGQSLTLIATANQGSEATYESGFVIDKFPISRPNLTFSTLTVSNMSPEDSSIYLCSVLTPGQINYGYTFGSGTRLTVV.